This entry describes one T cell receptor beta chain. Repertoires were generated with immunoSEQ multiplex PCR, while TCRdb's copy carries only in-frame clones and drops some. The sample holds approximately 150,000 clones, about 86% seen once. The trim removed 5 bases at V and 0 bases at J, leaving 4 bases unmatched. This CDR3 region has 14 residues. The germline CDR1 and CDR2 sequences are MNHEY and SVGAGI. This sample stems from a study of blood T cell repertoires in COVID-19. Sequenced material: peripheral blood. The sequence was collected from an older woman with acute or convalescent COVID-19. The rearrangement uses TRBV6-5 and TRBJ2-7; TRBD2 agrees at 7 bases. The CDR3 loop reads CASSPGGTSYEQYF. CDR3 in DNA: TGTGCCAGCAGTCCGGGGGGTACCTCCTACGAGCAGTACTTC.